This is a list of T cell receptor beta chains from one sample in a study of T cell responses to AZD1222 COVID-19 vaccine. TCRdb's table, derived via immunoSEQ multiplex PCR, lists solely in-frame clones and lacks some. This table holds tens of thousands of clones, around 93% found once. Here the sequenced sample was peripheral blood, taken 28 days after the second AZD1222 dose. These receptor sequences come from an adult who received the AZD1222 COVID-19 vaccine. Each CDR3 is given with its conserved first and last residue. Each record gives: J gene, D gene, V gene, clone size, CDR3 DNA, CDR3 protein. A D gene is named only where the DNA matches it firmly. The size of a clone is reported for some rows only, either as once, few or many, or as a class for expanded clones.

TRBJ1-5 NA TRBV18 NA TGTGCCAGCTCACGAACCGGGACAAATCAGCCCCAGCATTTT CASSRTGTNQPQHF
TRBJ2-7 NA TRBV6-5 NA TGTGCCAGCATCGACCCTCCCGGGAGCCCGTACTTC CASIDPPGSPYF
TRBJ2-1 NA TRBV10-3 NA TGTGCCATCACCCCGGGGGGCCCAGATGAGCAGTTCTTC CAITPGGPDEQFF
TRBJ2-2 TRBD2 TRBV3-1/TRBV3-2 NA TGTGCCAGCAAAATTAGCGGGAGTCGAACCGGGGAGCTGTTTTTT CASKISGSRTGELFF
TRBJ2-3 TRBD1 TRBV11-2 NA TGTGCCAGCAGCTTAAACAGGGGTGGGGTAGTAGATACGCAGTATTTT CASSLNRGGVVDTQYF
TRBJ2-7 NA TRBV9 NA TGTGCCAGCAGCCCACAAGAAGGTGTTGTCGAGCAGTACTTC CASSPQEGVVEQYF
TRBJ2-1 TRBD2 TRBV10-1 few TGCGCCAGCAGTGAGAACGCGGGAGTCGGGACGGAGCAGTTCTTC CASSENAGVGTEQFF
TRBJ2-1 NA TRBV3-1/TRBV3-2 NA TGTGCCAGCAGCCAAGTCGGGGCAAGGGAGCAGTTCTTC CASSQVGAREQFF
TRBJ2-7 TRBD2 TRBV28 NA TGTGCCAGCAGACCGAGGAACTTTGGACTAGCGGGACACTACGAGCAGTACTTC CASRPRNFGLAGHYEQYF
TRBJ2-2 TRBD2 TRBV6-6 NA TGTGCCAGCACGAGCCCGACTAGCACGGTGATCGGGGAGCTGTTTTTT CASTSPTSTVIGELFF
TRBJ2-7 NA TRBV6-5 NA TGTGCCAGCAGTTATGTCCAGGGATCTGGCGAGCAGTACTTC CASSYVQGSGEQYF
TRBJ2-3 NA TRBV9 NA TGTGCCAGCAGCTCTTCGGGGCGGTACACAGATACGCAGTATTTT CASSSSGRYTDTQYF
TRBJ2-2 NA TRBV18 NA TGTGCCAGCTCACCGTCCGTCGAGGGGGAGCTGTTTTTT CASSPSVEGELFF
TRBJ2-7 NA TRBV28 NA TGTGCCAGCAGTTTAGACTATATCTACGAGCAGTACTTC CASSLDYIYEQYF
TRBJ1-3 NA TRBV30 NA TGTGCCTGGGCCACGGACAGAGGAAACACCATATATTTT CAWATDRGNTIYF
TRBJ2-3 NA TRBV6-5 NA TGTGCCAGCAGTTTGTCGACTATTGATACGCAGTATTTT CASSLSTIDTQYF
TRBJ2-5 NA TRBV7-2 NA TGTGCCAGCAGCTTAGGGCCCCGGACCTCCCGCGAGACCCAGTACTTC CASSLGPRTSRETQYF
TRBJ1-6 NA TRBV4-2 once TGTGCCAGCAGCCAAGGACAGAGCTCCTATAATTCACCCCTCCACTTT CASSQGQSSYNSPLHF
TRBJ2-3 TRBD1 TRBV6-5 NA TGTGCCAGCAACAAGAGACAGGGTGCAGATACGCAGTATTTT CASNKRQGADTQYF
TRBJ1-3 NA TRBV5-8 NA TGTGCCAGCAGCTTACCCCCCAGCCGTAGCTCTGGAAACACCATATATTTT CASSLPPSRSSGNTIYF
TRBJ2-1 NA TRBV6-2/TRBV6-3 NA TGTGCCAGCAGCCTCAATGTGAATGAGCAGTTCTTC CASSLNVNEQFF
TRBJ2-7 NA TRBV7-2 NA TGTGCCAGCAGGACAGACAGGTCCGAGCAGTACTTC CASRTDRSEQYF
TRBJ2-2 NA TRBV28 few TGTGCCAGCAGGGACAGCCCGAACACCGGGGAGCTGTTTTTT CASRDSPNTGELFF
TRBJ2-7 TRBD1 TRBV5-1 NA TGCGCCAGCAGCTTGGGGACAGGGCTCATTCTCTACGAGCAGTACTTC CASSLGTGLILYEQYF
TRBJ2-1 TRBD2 TRBV11-1 NA TGTGCCAGCAGCTTGTCGGGAGGGGGGAATGAGCAGTTCTTC CASSLSGGGNEQFF
TRBJ1-2 TRBD1 TRBV27 NA TGTGCCAGCAGCCTGACAGGGGGCGGCTATGGCTACACCTTC CASSLTGGGYGYTF
TRBJ1-2 NA TRBV5-1 NA TGCGCCAGCAGCCCACGCTCCGGGACCACTAACTATGGCTACACCTTC CASSPRSGTTNYGYTF
TRBJ2-2 NA TRBV7-2 NA TGTGCCAGCAGCACTAGGAAGCACACCGGGGAGCTGTTTTTT CASSTRKHTGELFF
TRBJ2-7 TRBD1 TRBV7-8 NA TGTGCCAGCAGCCCCACGGGACAGGGGGCGGTGAGGGAGCAGTACTTC CASSPTGQGAVREQYF
TRBJ2-2 NA TRBV6-4 NA TGTGCCAGCGCTGTGGGGCGGGGGAACACCGGGGAGCTGTTTTTT CASAVGRGNTGELFF
TRBJ2-1 TRBD1 TRBV5-1 NA TGCGCCAGCAGCTTAGGGACAGGGGTCGCCTACAATGAGCAGTTCTTC CASSLGTGVAYNEQFF
TRBJ1-2 TRBD1 TRBV5-1 NA TGCGCCAGCAGCGCTGACGGACAGGGGGACTATGGCTACACCTTC CASSADGQGDYGYTF
TRBJ2-3 NA TRBV11-1 NA TGTGCCAGCAGCAAAAGGGGCGAGCGCACAGATACGCAGTATTTT CASSKRGERTDTQYF
TRBJ2-3 TRBD1 TRBV7-3 NA TGTGCCAGCAGCTTTCAGGGGGCGGACACAGATACGCAGTATTTT CASSFQGADTDTQYF
TRBJ2-7 NA TRBV6-5 NA TGTGCCAGCAGTTACTCGTCGCCCAGCTCCTACGAGCAGTACTTC CASSYSSPSSYEQYF
TRBJ2-7 TRBD2 TRBV4-3 once TGCGCCAGCAGCCTGGGACTAGCTGGGGAGCAGTACTTC CASSLGLAGEQYF
TRBJ2-1 NA TRBV4-2 NA TGTGCCAGCAGCGGCCACCATGAGCAGTTCTTC CASSGHHEQFF
TRBJ2-3 TRBD2 TRBV28 NA TGTGCCAGCCCTCCGAGCGGGAGGCCAGATACGCAGTATTTT CASPPSGRPDTQYF
TRBJ1-2 TRBD1 TRBV10-3 NA TGTGCCATCAGAGATAACAGGGGATGGGATGGCTACACCTTC CAIRDNRGWDGYTF
TRBJ2-1 NA TRBV7-3 NA TGTGCCAGCAGCATAGGGACGTCCGCCTACAATGAGCAGTTCTTC CASSIGTSAYNEQFF
TRBJ1-1 NA TRBV2 NA TGTGCCAGCAGCATCTGGACCCAAGGCCAAGCTTTCTTT CASSIWTQGQAFF
TRBJ2-7 NA TRBV23-1 NA TGCGCCAGCAGCCCACCGCGTTTTTACGAGCAGTACTTC CASSPPRFYEQYF
TRBJ1-2 NA TRBV15 NA TGTGCCACCAGCAGAGAGGATGGTATGGGCTACACCTTC CATSREDGMGYTF
TRBJ1-2 TRBD1 TRBV5-8 NA TGTGCCAGCAGGCCTCCGGGACAGCGAGGGAGCTATGGCTACACCTTC CASRPPGQRGSYGYTF
TRBJ2-3 TRBD2 TRBV9 NA TGTGCCAGCAGCATCCTAGCGGGAGGGCGGACGTGGACAGATACGCAGTATTTT CASSILAGGRTWTDTQYF
TRBJ2-1 NA TRBV11-2 NA TGTGCCAGCAGCTTAGAGAAGCCGACACGTAAACCTTACAATGAGCAGTTCTTC CASSLEKPTRKPYNEQFF
TRBJ2-7 TRBD2 TRBV7-2 NA TGTGCCAGCAGCCCCCCTCCGGGAGGGGTCGAGCAGTACTTC CASSPPPGGVEQYF
TRBJ2-3 NA TRBV29-1 NA TGCAGCGTCCGGACTGCCCCAGGCACAGATACGCAGTATTTT CSVRTAPGTDTQYF
TRBJ2-5 NA TRBV29-1 NA TGCAGCGTTGAGGGGGGGGCAATGGAGACCCAGTACTTC CSVEGGAMETQYF
TRBJ2-7 TRBD1 TRBV5-1 once TGCGCCAGCAGCCGATCCGGGACAGGGTTCTCCTCCTACGAGCAGTACTTC CASSRSGTGFSSYEQYF
TRBJ1-1 NA TRBV18 NA TGTGCCAGCTCACCGGGGACGGCGGAAGCTTTCTTT CASSPGTAEAFF
TRBJ1-3 TRBD1 TRBV5-1 NA TGCGCCAGCAGCTCTGGGACAGGGGAACTAGGAAACACCATATATTTT CASSSGTGELGNTIYF
TRBJ1-1 TRBD1 TRBV7-9 NA TGTGCCAGCAGCTCTCAGGGGGTGGACACTGAAGCTTTCTTT CASSSQGVDTEAFF
TRBJ2-5 TRBD1 TRBV3-1/TRBV3-2 NA TGTGCCAGCAGCCAAGGGACAGGGGCAGAGACCCAGTACTTC CASSQGTGAETQYF
TRBJ2-1 NA TRBV21-1 NA TGTGCCAGCAGGGTCAGCGGGGAGATCCTCAATGAGCAGTTCTTC CASRVSGEILNEQFF
TRBJ1-3 NA TRBV11-3 NA TGTGCCAGCAGCCTAAGAACCGGGTCTCTATATTTT CASSLRTGSLYF
TRBJ2-3 NA TRBV7-9 NA TGTGCCAGCAGCTTAGAGGCGGGATTGGGCACAGATACGCAGTATTTT CASSLEAGLGTDTQYF